These T cell receptor beta chains were read from a single sample in a study of response to subunit inactivated influenza vaccine. Via MiXCR, TCRdb re-called the RT-PCR reads, giving one row per CDR3 protein. The sample records approximately 500,000 distinct CDR3 sequences, 10% to 15% being singletons. Sequenced material: PBMCs from blood, taken more than 35 days after vaccination. All receptors derive from a man aged 50 to 59 who received an inactivated influenza vaccine. The CDR3 runs from the conserved cysteine through the conserved F or W. Fields, in order: J gene, V gene, clone size, D gene, CDR3 protein, CDR3 DNA. The D gene is left open where the match is weak. Where a row states a size, it is once, few, many or the class of an expanded clone; other rows omit it.

j_gene: TRBJ2-3
v_gene: TRBV9
abundance: few
d_gene: NA
CDR3aa: CASSEASDTQYF
CDR3nt: TGTGCCAGCAGCGAGGCGTCCGATACGCAGTATTTT

j_gene: TRBJ1-1
v_gene: TRBV20-1
abundance: many
d_gene: NA
CDR3aa: CSARDTGSNTEAFF
CDR3nt: TGCAGTGCTAGAGATACAGGGTCGAACACTGAAGCTTTCTTT

j_gene: TRBJ1-4
v_gene: TRBV10-3
abundance: NA
d_gene: NA
CDR3aa: CAISATFLVLEHEKLFF
CDR3nt: TGTGCCATCAGTGCCACCTTTCTCGTGTTAGAACATGAAAAACTGTTTTTT

j_gene: TRBJ2-7
v_gene: TRBV3-1
abundance: few
d_gene: TRBD2
CDR3aa: CASSQGTSGRASYEQYF
CDR3nt: TGTGCCAGCAGCCAAGGGACTAGCGGGAGGGCCTCCTACGAGCAGTACTTC

j_gene: TRBJ2-5
v_gene: TRBV20-1
abundance: many
d_gene: NA
CDR3aa: CSATVIMETQYF
CDR3nt: TGCAGTGCTACGGTCATCATGGAGACCCAGTACTTC

j_gene: TRBJ2-3
v_gene: TRBV10-3
abundance: NA
d_gene: NA
CDR3aa: CAIRTATDTQYF
CDR3nt: TGTGCCATCAGGACAGCCACAGATACGCAGTATTTT

j_gene: TRBJ2-7
v_gene: TRBV28
abundance: few
d_gene: NA
CDR3aa: CASRAGPFSYEQYF
CDR3nt: TGTGCCAGCAGGGCAGGGCCATTCTCCTACGAGCAGTACTTC

j_gene: TRBJ2-1
v_gene: TRBV4-3
abundance: NA
d_gene: TRBD2
CDR3aa: CASSQVASGYNEQFF
CDR3nt: TGCGCCAGCAGCCAAGTGGCTAGCGGGTACAATGAGCAGTTCTTC

j_gene: TRBJ1-1
v_gene: TRBV12-3/TRBV12-4
abundance: many
d_gene: NA
CDR3aa: CASSLGSTEAFF
CDR3nt: TGTGCCAGCAGCCTTGGCAGCACTGAAGCTTTCTTT

j_gene: TRBJ2-2
v_gene: TRBV4-2
abundance: few
d_gene: NA
CDR3aa: CASSQGPTTNTGELFF
CDR3nt: TGTGCCAGCAGCCAAGGGCCTACTACGAACACCGGGGAGCTGTTTTTT

j_gene: TRBJ1-1
v_gene: TRBV7-2
abundance: few
d_gene: NA
CDR3aa: CASSFGGAHTEAFF
CDR3nt: TGTGCCAGCAGCTTTGGGGGGGCGCACACTGAAGCTTTCTTT

j_gene: TRBJ1-5
v_gene: TRBV6-5
abundance: few
d_gene: NA
CDR3aa: CASSYSSIGNQPQHF
CDR3nt: TGTGCCAGCAGTTACTCCTCCATTGGCAATCAGCCCCAGCATTTT

j_gene: TRBJ2-7
v_gene: TRBV3-1
abundance: NA
d_gene: NA
CDR3aa: CASSQEDVRVADTYEQYF
CDR3nt: TGTGCCAGCAGCCAAGAAGATGTGAGGGTAGCGGACACCTACGAGCAGTACTTC

j_gene: TRBJ2-7
v_gene: TRBV12-3/TRBV12-4
abundance: NA
d_gene: NA
CDR3aa: CASSFVSGPQYF
CDR3nt: TGTGCCAGCAGTTTCGTTTCAGGACCCCAGTACTTC

j_gene: TRBJ2-7
v_gene: TRBV15
abundance: NA
d_gene: NA
CDR3aa: CATSAPGGEQYF
CDR3nt: TGTGCCACCAGCGCTCCAGGAGGGGAGCAGTACTTC

j_gene: TRBJ1-3
v_gene: TRBV10-3
abundance: NA
d_gene: TRBD1
CDR3aa: CAISPTGFGNTIYF
CDR3nt: TGTGCCATCAGCCCGACAGGGTTCGGAAACACCATATATTTT

j_gene: TRBJ2-1
v_gene: TRBV28
abundance: NA
d_gene: NA
CDR3aa: CASQYVNEQFF
CDR3nt: TGTGCCAGCCAATACGTGAATGAGCAGTTCTTC

j_gene: TRBJ2-3
v_gene: TRBV12-3/TRBV12-4
abundance: NA
d_gene: NA
CDR3aa: CASSLRVIGPDTQYF
CDR3nt: TGTGCCAGCAGTTTAAGGGTTATCGGCCCAGATACGCAGTATTTT

j_gene: TRBJ1-4
v_gene: TRBV12-3/TRBV12-4
abundance: many
d_gene: TRBD1
CDR3aa: CASSHVDRGGEKLFF
CDR3nt: TGTGCCAGCAGCCACGTCGACAGGGGGGGAGAAAAACTGTTTTTT

j_gene: TRBJ2-1
v_gene: TRBV29-1
abundance: few
d_gene: TRBD2
CDR3aa: CSVVGLLSYNEQFF
CDR3nt: TGCAGCGTGGTGGGACTACTCTCCTACAATGAGCAGTTCTTC

j_gene: TRBJ1-6
v_gene: TRBV7-6
abundance: NA
d_gene: NA
CDR3aa: CASSSSTGGPLHF
CDR3nt: TGTGCCAGCAGCTCCTCAACCGGGGGGCCCCTCCACTTT

j_gene: TRBJ2-3
v_gene: TRBV4-3
abundance: few
d_gene: NA
CDR3aa: CASSQTPLPDTQYF
CDR3nt: TGCGCCAGCAGCCAAACACCCTTACCAGATACGCAGTATTTT

j_gene: TRBJ2-3
v_gene: TRBV7-9
abundance: NA
d_gene: TRBD1
CDR3aa: CASSSARGRTDTQYF
CDR3nt: TGTGCCAGCAGCTCCGCGAGGGGGCGCACAGATACGCAGTATTTT

j_gene: TRBJ2-4
v_gene: TRBV11-1
abundance: few
d_gene: NA
CDR3aa: CASSPPGWVHLAKNIQYF
CDR3nt: TGTGCCAGCAGCCCCCCGGGTTGGGTACACTTAGCCAAAAACATTCAGTACTTC

j_gene: TRBJ2-1
v_gene: TRBV4-3
abundance: many
d_gene: NA
CDR3aa: CASSQVNSYNEQFF
CDR3nt: TGCGCCAGCAGCCAAGTCAACTCCTACAATGAGCAGTTCTTC

j_gene: TRBJ1-4
v_gene: TRBV5-1
abundance: few
d_gene: NA
CDR3aa: CASSSTSEKLFF
CDR3nt: TGCGCCAGCAGCTCTACATCAGAAAAACTGTTTTTT

j_gene: TRBJ1-1
v_gene: TRBV20-1
abundance: NA
d_gene: NA
CDR3aa: CSARVGVMNTEAFF
CDR3nt: TGCAGTGCTAGAGTAGGAGTTATGAACACTGAAGCTTTCTTT

j_gene: TRBJ2-5
v_gene: TRBV10-3
abundance: few
d_gene: TRBD1
CDR3aa: CAISGQGAETQYF
CDR3nt: TGTGCCATCAGCGGACAGGGGGCAGAGACCCAGTACTTC

j_gene: TRBJ2-1
v_gene: TRBV5-4
abundance: few
d_gene: TRBD1
CDR3aa: CASRDRGRGLSSYNEQFF
CDR3nt: TGTGCCAGCAGGGACAGGGGGCGGGGGTTAAGCTCCTACAATGAGCAGTTCTTC

j_gene: TRBJ2-1
v_gene: TRBV29-1
abundance: many
d_gene: NA
CDR3aa: CSTGEQFF
CDR3nt: TGCAGTACCGGTGAGCAGTTCTTC

j_gene: TRBJ2-3
v_gene: TRBV6-4
abundance: many
d_gene: NA
CDR3aa: CASSVPGRTDTQYF
CDR3nt: TGTGCCAGCAGTGTCCCAGGCCGCACAGATACGCAGTATTTT

j_gene: TRBJ2-3
v_gene: TRBV4-3
abundance: NA
d_gene: TRBD1
CDR3aa: CASSQDFGTGWADTQYF
CDR3nt: TGCGCCAGCAGCCAAGATTTCGGGACAGGGTGGGCAGATACGCAGTATTTT

j_gene: TRBJ1-1
v_gene: TRBV11-2
abundance: NA
d_gene: TRBD1
CDR3aa: CASSLRWGQGASTEAFF
CDR3nt: TGTGCCAGCAGCTTAAGGTGGGGACAGGGGGCGAGCACTGAAGCTTTCTTT

j_gene: TRBJ2-5
v_gene: TRBV5-1
abundance: few
d_gene: TRBD2
CDR3aa: CASSLWGSGGQETQYF
CDR3nt: TGCGCCAGCAGCTTGTGGGGTAGCGGGGGCCAAGAGACCCAGTACTTC

j_gene: TRBJ2-7
v_gene: TRBV4-2
abundance: many
d_gene: NA
CDR3aa: CASSQEGTVYEQYF
CDR3nt: TGTGCCAGCAGCCAAGAGGGAACAGTCTACGAGCAGTACTTC

j_gene: TRBJ1-2
v_gene: TRBV5-6
abundance: few
d_gene: NA
CDR3aa: CASSLRQVDGYTF
CDR3nt: TGTGCCAGCAGCTTAAGACAGGTAGATGGCTACACCTTC

j_gene: TRBJ2-7
v_gene: TRBV5-8
abundance: few
d_gene: NA
CDR3aa: CASSLEEGKSSYEQYF
CDR3nt: TGTGCCAGCAGCTTGGAAGAGGGTAAGAGCTCCTACGAGCAGTACTTC

j_gene: TRBJ2-7
v_gene: TRBV6-1
abundance: few
d_gene: TRBD2
CDR3aa: CATSPRTSGSYEQYF
CDR3nt: TGTGCCACCTCCCCGCGGACTAGCGGGAGTTACGAGCAGTACTTC

j_gene: TRBJ2-7
v_gene: TRBV30
abundance: once
d_gene: TRBD2
CDR3aa: CARTQAGVSEQYF
CDR3nt: TGTGCCCGAACCCAAGCGGGAGTCTCCGAGCAGTACTTC

j_gene: TRBJ2-5
v_gene: TRBV29-1
abundance: many
d_gene: NA
CDR3aa: CSVEKTDPRTQYF
CDR3nt: TGCAGCGTCGAAAAGACAGACCCTAGGACCCAGTACTTC

j_gene: TRBJ2-1
v_gene: TRBV4-3
abundance: NA
d_gene: TRBD2
CDR3aa: CASSRAGGASGEQFF
CDR3nt: TGCGCCAGCAGCAGGGCGGGAGGGGCCAGTGGTGAGCAGTTCTTC

j_gene: TRBJ2-1
v_gene: TRBV20-1
abundance: NA
d_gene: TRBD2
CDR3aa: CSAPLAGTTYNEQFF
CDR3nt: TGCAGTGCTCCACTAGCGGGAACCACCTACAATGAGCAGTTCTTC

j_gene: TRBJ2-5
v_gene: TRBV12-3/TRBV12-4
abundance: few
d_gene: TRBD1
CDR3aa: CASSRSTGVETQYF
CDR3nt: TGTGCCAGCAGCCGATCAACAGGGGTTGAGACCCAGTACTTC

j_gene: TRBJ2-2
v_gene: TRBV12-3/TRBV12-4
abundance: NA
d_gene: NA
CDR3aa: CASRPRVPNTGELFF
CDR3nt: TGTGCCAGCAGGCCCAGGGTCCCGAACACCGGGGAGCTGTTTTTT

j_gene: TRBJ2-7
v_gene: TRBV20-1
abundance: NA
d_gene: NA
CDR3aa: CSARSYAGLTPYEQYF
CDR3nt: TGCAGTGCTAGATCCTATGCGGGTCTGACCCCATACGAGCAGTACTTC

j_gene: TRBJ2-3
v_gene: TRBV6-2/TRBV6-3
abundance: NA
d_gene: NA
CDR3aa: CASSHLGREAGTQYF
CDR3nt: TGTGCCAGCAGTCACCTCGGGAGAGAGGCAGGTACGCAGTATTTT

j_gene: TRBJ2-3
v_gene: TRBV20-1
abundance: few
d_gene: NA
CDR3aa: CSAMVTSTDTQYF
CDR3nt: TGCAGTGCTATGGTCACTAGCACAGATACGCAGTATTTT

j_gene: TRBJ2-5
v_gene: TRBV24-1
abundance: many
d_gene: TRBD1
CDR3aa: CATSDRGTEKGETQYF
CDR3nt: TGTGCCACCAGTGATAGGGGGACAGAAAAAGGGGAGACCCAGTACTTC

j_gene: TRBJ1-5
v_gene: TRBV4-3
abundance: NA
d_gene: NA
CDR3aa: CASSQDLGGRRNQPQHF
CDR3nt: TGCGCCAGCAGCCAAGATCTGGGGGGGCGACGCAATCAGCCCCAGCATTTT

j_gene: TRBJ2-7
v_gene: TRBV6-2/TRBV6-3
abundance: NA
d_gene: NA
CDR3aa: CASSPWGLYEQYF
CDR3nt: TGTGCCAGCAGTCCCTGGGGACTCTACGAGCAGTACTTC

j_gene: TRBJ2-3
v_gene: TRBV20-1
abundance: NA
d_gene: TRBD2
CDR3aa: CSARTSSGTSTDTQYF
CDR3nt: TGCAGTGCTAGAACATCTAGCGGGACTAGCACAGATACGCAGTATTTT

j_gene: TRBJ2-2
v_gene: TRBV29-1
abundance: many
d_gene: TRBD2
CDR3aa: CSVEGLAGENTGELFF
CDR3nt: TGCAGCGTAGAGGGACTAGCGGGGGAGAACACCGGGGAGCTGTTTTTT

j_gene: TRBJ2-2
v_gene: TRBV20-1
abundance: NA
d_gene: TRBD2
CDR3aa: CSAPGLAGAPGGELFF
CDR3nt: TGCAGTGCTCCGGGACTAGCGGGGGCCCCGGGCGGGGAGCTGTTTTTT

j_gene: TRBJ2-1
v_gene: TRBV11-2
abundance: many
d_gene: TRBD1
CDR3aa: CASSVRDRGGNEQFF
CDR3nt: TGTGCCAGCAGCGTCCGGGACAGGGGAGGGAATGAGCAGTTCTTC

j_gene: TRBJ2-5
v_gene: TRBV27
abundance: few
d_gene: NA
CDR3aa: CASSLNAYQETQYF
CDR3nt: TGTGCCAGCAGCCTCAATGCGTACCAAGAGACCCAGTACTTC

j_gene: TRBJ2-5
v_gene: TRBV5-1
abundance: few
d_gene: NA
CDR3aa: CASSLSRPYQETQYF
CDR3nt: TGCGCCAGCAGCTTGAGTCGGCCGTACCAAGAGACCCAGTACTTC

j_gene: TRBJ1-2
v_gene: TRBV5-5
abundance: NA
d_gene: NA
CDR3aa: CASSLHSKNYGYTF
CDR3nt: TGTGCCAGCAGCTTGCACAGCAAGAACTATGGCTACACCTTC

j_gene: TRBJ2-1
v_gene: TRBV5-1
abundance: few
d_gene: NA
CDR3aa: CASSSQAASSYNEQFF
CDR3nt: TGCGCCAGCAGCTCGCAAGCGGCTAGCTCCTACAATGAGCAGTTCTTC